Listed below are T cell receptor beta chains from one sample, sequenced in a study of cytomegalovirus exposure and HLA in healthy donors. Produced via immunoSEQ multiplex PCR; TCRdb's table is partial and in-frame only. The sample has about 160,000 clones; roughly 77% are singletons. Sample: PBMCs. The receptors were sampled from a man under 40 in good health and CMV-seropositive. Each CDR3 is given with its conserved first and last residue. The D gene is left open where the match is weak. A row's size may be missing; if present it is once, few, many or a size class.

TGTGCCAGTAGTAGAATAGCGGGGGGGCCTAATGAGCAGTTCTTC,CASSRIAGGPNEQFF,-,TRBJ2-1,TRBD2,TRBV19
TGTGCCAGCAGCTTAGCTACAGGGCAGGGGGATACGCAGTATTTT,CASSLATGQGDTQYF,-,TRBJ2-3,-,TRBV7-2
TGTGCCATCAGTGAGTTATCCGGGACAGGGGGAGGTGGCTACACCTTC,CAISELSGTGGGGYTF,-,TRBJ1-2,TRBD1,TRBV10-3
TGTGCCAGCAGTTTTGAGACAGGGAGCTCCTACGAGCAGTACTTC,CASSFETGSSYEQYF,-,TRBJ2-7,TRBD1,TRBV7-2
TGTGCCAGCAGCTTACGATTAGCGGGGGAGGACGAGCAGTACTTC,CASSLRLAGEDEQYF,-,TRBJ2-7,TRBD2,TRBV13
TGCGCCAGCAGACGAGGGGGCGAAAAACTGTTTTTT,CASRRGGEKLFF,-,TRBJ1-4,TRBD1,TRBV4-1
TGTGCCAGCAGAACTAGGGATACGCAGTATTTT,CASRTRDTQYF,-,TRBJ2-3,-,TRBV28
TGTGCCAGTAGACACAGGGGGGCTGGTAATGAGCAGTTCTTC,CASRHRGAGNEQFF,-,TRBJ2-1,TRBD1,TRBV19
TGCGCCAGCAGCTTCGCAGGGTATGAGCAGTACTTC,CASSFAGYEQYF,few,TRBJ2-7,-,TRBV5-1
TGTGCCAGCACCCCGGGGGGAGGAGAGACCCAGTACTTC,CASTPGGGETQYF,-,TRBJ2-5,TRBD2,TRBV25-1
TGTGCCTCCGGGACAGGGATGACAGATACGCAGTATTTT,CASGTGMTDTQYF,-,TRBJ2-3,TRBD1,TRBV30
TGTGCCAGCAGCTTAGATTACGTTGGCCACGAGCAGTACTTC,CASSLDYVGHEQYF,-,TRBJ2-7,-,TRBV7-6
TGTGCCAGTAGTATATTTTTAGGGGGGAACACTGAAGCTTTCTTT,CASSIFLGGNTEAFF,-,TRBJ1-1,-,TRBV19
TGTGCCAGCAGCTTATACCGGGGTTTCGATACTGAAGCTTTCTTT,CASSLYRGFDTEAFF,-,TRBJ1-1,-,TRBV11-2
TGTGCCAGCAGCCTAAACGGGGCAGGGGCTATGAACACTGAAGCTTTCTTT,CASSLNGAGAMNTEAFF,-,TRBJ1-1,-,TRBV7-2
TGTGCCAGCAGCGTAGGAACGTGGCCACTTAGAGGGAACACTGAAGCTTTCTTT,CASSVGTWPLRGNTEAFF,-,TRBJ1-1,-,TRBV9
TGTGCCAGCCATTTGGGGAGTATTCAAGAGACCCAGTACTTC,CASHLGSIQETQYF,-,TRBJ2-5,-,TRBV5-4
TGTGCCAGCAGCGAGGTGAGGAGGGTATCCTACGAGCAGTACTTC,CASSEVRRVSYEQYF,-,TRBJ2-7,-,TRBV7-2
TGTGCCAGCAGCCTAGACTTAGATACGCAGTATTTT,CASSLDLDTQYF,-,TRBJ2-3,-,TRBV14
TGTGCCAGCAGTGAAAGTGACGGGGGGGCCTACAATGAGCAGTTCTTC,CASSESDGGAYNEQFF,-,TRBJ2-1,TRBD2,TRBV25-1
TGTGCCAGCAGTTTATGGGGTGTAGCGGGGGAACTTAACACCGGGGAGCTGTTTTTT,CASSLWGVAGELNTGELFF,-,TRBJ2-2,TRBD2,TRBV28
TGTGCCAGCAGCCCTAGCGGGGGCTCCTACGAGCAGTACTTC,CASSPSGGSYEQYF,once,TRBJ2-7,TRBD2,TRBV7-9
TGTGCCAGTACCGGGACAGGGGGCAGTAAGGCTGAAGCTTTCTTT,CASTGTGGSKAEAFF,few,TRBJ1-1,TRBD1,TRBV19
TGTGCCAGCAGTGAACAGGAGGGGGCCGACACCGGGGAGCTGTTTTTT,CASSEQEGADTGELFF,-,TRBJ2-2,-,TRBV2
TGTGCCAGCAGCTTTTCAACAGGGGGCTTTGAAGCTTTCTTT,CASSFSTGGFEAFF,few,TRBJ1-1,TRBD1,TRBV5-4
TGTGCCAGCAGGGCCGGCCGCGGGGGCCATCTCTCCTACGAGCAGTACTTC,CASRAGRGGHLSYEQYF,-,TRBJ2-7,-,TRBV7-2
TGTGCCAGCAGCCCCAGCGTAACCTACAATGAGCAGTTCTTC,CASSPSVTYNEQFF,-,TRBJ2-1,-,TRBV7-3
TGTGCCATCGACACAGGGGGAGCCCGGAACACCGGGGAGCTGTTTTTT,CAIDTGGARNTGELFF,-,TRBJ2-2,TRBD1,TRBV7-9
TGTGCCAGCAGCTACGGGAGGCAAGAGACCCAGTACTTC,CASSYGRQETQYF,-,TRBJ2-5,TRBD2,TRBV5-6
TGTGCCAGCAGGGGACAGGCGTTAGGCGAGCAGTACTTC,CASRGQALGEQYF,-,TRBJ2-7,TRBD1,TRBV6-1
TGTGCCAGCAGTACAGGGGACTGGGGCTACACCTTC,CASSTGDWGYTF,many,TRBJ1-2,TRBD1,TRBV6-1
TGTGCCAGCAGATTTGACTCAGGGTGGGAGCAGTACTTC,CASRFDSGWEQYF,-,TRBJ2-7,-,TRBV27
TGTGCCAGCAGTGAATCCCTGACAATGGAGACCCAGTACTTC,CASSESLTMETQYF,-,TRBJ2-5,-,TRBV6-1
TGTGCCAGCAGCTTGAGGCTAGCGGGGTCTACAGATACGCAGTATTTT,CASSLRLAGSTDTQYF,once,TRBJ2-3,TRBD2,TRBV5-6
TGTGCCAGCAGTTTAAGGGGGGGCTCTGAAGCTTTCTTT,CASSLRGGSEAFF,-,TRBJ1-1,-,TRBV27
TGTGCCAGCAGCGTAGCGGGGGGGCCCTACGAGCAGTACTTC,CASSVAGGPYEQYF,once,TRBJ2-7,TRBD2,TRBV9
TGTGCCACCCCTGCTGCCGTCCGGGAGGACACTGAAGCTTTCTTT,CATPAAVREDTEAFF,-,TRBJ1-1,-,TRBV10-3
TGTGCCAGCAGTGAGCAGGGCCCTGGAAACACCATATATTTT,CASSEQGPGNTIYF,-,TRBJ1-3,-,TRBV2
TGTGCCAGCAGTTTTACAGGGGGTGAGCAGTTCTTC,CASSFTGGEQFF,once,TRBJ2-1,TRBD1,TRBV11-2
TGTGCCAGCTCCCCGGGACAGATAAGCACAGATACGCAGTATTTT,CASSPGQISTDTQYF,-,TRBJ2-3,TRBD1,TRBV18